This T cell receptor beta chain was obtained from a study of breast tumors, draining lymph nodes, adjacent tissues. TCRdb ran MiXCR on the multiplex PCR reads and lists one entry per CDR3 protein. The sample holds 15,000 to 20,000 distinct CDR3 sequences; around 58% are singletons and the top ten take under 25%. The germline CDR1 and CDR2 sequences are MNHEY and SVGAGI. V was clipped by 5 bases and J by 5 bases, with 9 bases between them. CDR3 length equals 13 residues. This clonotype was picked up many times. Its antigen is undetermined. A much larger clone sits a single nucleotide away, making a read error possible. Study results and limitations: The lymph node origin of tumor T cells was framed as consistent with a hypothesis, not demonstrated. Tumors had less TCR diversity than lymph nodes, more than nontumor tissue.

Sequenced sample: tumor-adjacent breast tissue. This receptor was obtained from a female donor with breast cancer. Some clones in this sample may be carry-over from other donors' samples. This chain links TRBV6-5 with TRBJ2-2; D is ambiguous. CDR3 region: CASSHLGTGELFF. In nucleotides, the CDR3 is TGTGCCAGCAGTCACTTAGGGACCGGGGAGCTGTTTTTT.